The 22 T cell receptor beta chains below all came from one sample that was sequenced in a study of T cell responses to AZD1222 COVID-19 vaccine. Assay used: immunoSEQ multiplex PCR; TCRdb lists only in-frame clones, some missing. The sample yields 140,000 or so clones, about 86% seen once. The material was peripheral blood, obtained 28 days after the second AZD1222 dose. The receptors originated from an adult who received the AZD1222 COVID-19 vaccine.

The gene calls are TRBV7-2 and TRBJ1-2, with D perhaps matching TRBD1 (5 bases). Between the trimmed V and J ends, which lost 5 bases and 4 bases, there was a span of 14 bases. CDR3 size: 14 residues. Germline CDR1 SGHTA, CDR2 FQGNSA. DNA for the CDR3: TGTGCCAGCAGCCAAACTGGACAAGGCTATGGCTACACCTTC. Amino acid sequence: CASSQTGQGYGYTF.

The chain combines TRBV5-4 with TRBJ2-7, with 11 bases fitting TRBD2. The CDR3 has 17 residues. CDR1 and CDR2 from the germline V gene are SGHNT and YYREEE (reference sequence). J gave up 5 bases and V 3 bases, and 13 bases lay outside the gene matches. CDR3 loop: CASSSLARLAGSNEQYF. The CDR3 nucleotides read TGTGCCAGCAGCTCCCTCGCACGACTAGCGGGATCCAACGAGCAGTACTTC. The whole variable domain, remainder taken from reference TRBV5-4 and TRBJ2-7, is ETGVTQSPTHLIKTRGQQVTLRCSSQSGHNTVSWYQQALGQGPQFIFQYYREEENGRGNFPPRFSGLQFPNYSSELNVNALELDDSALYLCASSSLARLAGSNEQYFGPGTRLTVT.

The CDR3 sequence: CASSLSGTSGRIGELFF. In nucleotides, the CDR3 is TGTGCCAGCAGTTTATCCGGGACTAGCGGGAGAATCGGGGAGCTGTTTTTT. The chain combines TRBV27 with TRBJ2-2; TRBD2 matches 14 bases. Trimming took 0 bases from V and 7 from J; bases not matched to a gene: 4. This CDR3 spans 17 amino acids. Per the germline V gene, CDR1 is MNHEY and CDR2 is SMNVEV (reference sequence).

This clone was found once. The chain is built from TRBV2 and TRBJ1-1; D is unclear. There are 15 residues in the CDR3. CDR1 SNHLY and CDR2 FYNNEI come from the germline V gene. V was clipped by 2 bases and J by 1 base, with 11 bases between them. The CDR3 DNA follows: TGTGCCAGCAGTGAAATTTCGAGGGAGAACACTGAAGCTTTCTTT. It codes for CASSEISRENTEAFF.

This sequence joins TRBV24-1 and TRBJ1-2; weak D call: TRBD1 (5 bases). The CDR3 covers 17 residues. Per the germline V gene, CDR1 is KGHDR and CDR2 is SFDVKD. Deletions cut 5 bases from V and 5 bases from J, with 23 bases between. The CDR3 DNA reads TGTGCCACCAGTGCATCGCATGGGACTTCAGACCGGTATGGCTACACCTTC. Encoded protein: CATSASHGTSDRYGYTF.

The CDR3 DNA reads TGCGCCAGCAGCTTGGTGGGCTATAATGAAAAACTGTTTTTT. The encoded protein is CASSLVGYNEKLFF. J is TRBJ1-4 and V is TRBV5-1; D ambiguous. This CDR3 spans 14 amino acids. V was cut by 0 bases and J by 4 bases, with 7 bases left in between. Per the germline V gene, CDR1 is SGHRS and CDR2 is YFSETQ.

The chain combines TRBV5-5 with TRBJ2-5, with 7 bases fitting TRBD2. The CDR3 length is 13 residues. V shed 3 bases, J shed 3 bases, and the junction held 2 bases outside the gene matches. CDR1 and CDR2 (germline): SGHKS, YYEKEE (reference sequence). The DNA for the CDR3 is TGTGCCAGCAGCTGGGGGGGAGAAGAGACCCAGTACTTC. Translated, it gives CASSWGGEETQYF.

This clone has just a few counts. The chain is built from TRBV7-2 and TRBJ1-4, with 10 bases aligning to TRBD1. The CDR3 runs to 15 residues. Trimming cost V 1 base and J 7 bases; bases outside gene matches: 3. Germline CDR1 and CDR2: SGHTA and FQGNSA. The CDR3 is CASSLGGQGSEKLFF. The CDR3, as DNA: TGTGCCAGCAGCTTAGGGGGACAGGGGAGTGAAAAACTGTTTTTT.

This chain links TRBV12-3 or TRBV12-4 with TRBJ2-1; D unclear. This CDR3 is built from 12 residues. The V gene lost 8 bases and the J gene lost 1 base, with 6 bases spanning the gap. CDR3 loop: CASGRSYNEQFF. The CDR3 DNA sequence: TGTGCCAGCGGACGGTCCTACAATGAGCAGTTCTTC.

This chain uses TRBV7-9 with TRBJ2-7, with TRBD1 matching 8 bases. Trimming removed 4 bases from V and 6 bases from J; junction bases left unmatched: 5. The CDR3 extends over 13 amino acids. Germline CDR1 SEHNR, CDR2 FQNEAQ (reference sequence). CDR3 region: CASSSDRVGEQYF. The CDR3, as DNA: TGTGCCAGCAGCTCGGACAGGGTGGGCGAGCAGTACTTC.

The chain recombines TRBV4-1 with TRBJ1-1; 9 bases align to TRBD1. The ends lost 3 bases at V and 8 bases at J; junction bases unmatched: 1. This CDR3 has 12 residues. Looked up from germline, CDR1 is MGHRA and CDR2 is YSYEKL. CDR3 nucleotide sequence: TGCGCCAGCAGCCAGGGGACAGGGGAAGCTTTCTTT. It yields the protein CASSQGTGEAFF.

In its sample, this clone was seen once. The rearrangement uses TRBV19 and TRBJ2-5; TRBD2 matches 9 bases. This CDR3 spans 15 amino acids. From germline, CDR1 is LNHDA and CDR2 SQIVND (reference sequence). V gave up 3 bases and J gave up 4 bases; unmatched junction bases: 6. CDR3 loop: CASSIASGGTETQYF. Written as DNA, the CDR3 is TGTGCCAGTAGTATTGCCAGCGGGGGGACAGAGACCCAGTACTTC.

CDR3 DNA: TGTGCCAGCAGGTCTGCGGGAACCCTCGAGCAGTACTTC. Amino acids: CASRSAGTLEQYF. V and J are TRBV6-5 and TRBJ2-7, with a weak D call TRBD2 (6 bases). Germline loops: CDR1 MNHEY, CDR2 SVGAGI. With 6 bases removed from V and 6 bases from J, the gap between germline ends came to 15 bases. This CDR3 contains 13 residues.

The V and J genes are TRBV2 and TRBJ1-1; 8 bases fit TRBD1. The CDR3 is 15 residues long. The V and J ends lost 5 bases and 11 bases, in that order; junction bases with no gene match: 16. In germline, CDR1 is SNHLY, CDR2 FYNNEI. CDR3 region: CASSSWTGRASGAFF. DNA for the CDR3: TGTGCCAGCAGTTCCTGGACAGGGCGAGCAAGTGGGGCTTTCTTT.

The chain uses TRBV2 and TRBJ1-2; no clear D. CDR1 is SNHLY and CDR2 is FYNNEI in the germline V gene. Trimming removed 7 bases at V and 5 bases at J, with 14 bases between. This CDR3 region has 13 residues. The CDR3 region is CASTSAGLYGYTF. In DNA, the CDR3 is TGTGCCAGCACTTCGGCAGGACTGTATGGCTACACCTTC.

The V gene is TRBV7-2, the J gene TRBJ2-7; no definite D call. The V end lost 1 base, the J end lost 0 bases, and 10 bases lay between the germline ends. The CDR3 runs 15 residues. Germline loops: CDR1 SGHTA, CDR2 FQGNSA. In DNA, the CDR3 is TGTGCCAGCAGCTTAGTTCGCGGTAGCTCCTACGAGCAGTACTTC. This encodes CASSLVRGSSYEQYF.

This chain links TRBV20-1 with TRBJ2-7, with a weak D call TRBD1 (6 bases). Trimming took 3 bases from V and 0 from J, leaving 15 bases between them. This CDR3 contains 15 residues. The germline V gene encodes CDR1 DFQATT and CDR2 SNEGSKA (reference sequence). The CDR3 sequence: CSASTGSVRSYEQYF. CDR3 DNA: TGCAGTGCTAGTACAGGGAGTGTCCGCTCCTACGAGCAGTACTTC.

The chain joins TRBV24-1 to TRBJ2-3; maybe TRBD1 (6 bases). Between the trimmed V and J ends, which lost 4 bases and 3 bases, there was a span of 10 bases. Germline-derived CDR1 and CDR2 are KGHDR and SFDVKD. The CDR3 spans 14 residues. The CDR3 spells CATSEQGKTDTQYF. CDR3 sequence (DNA): TGTGCCACCAGTGAACAGGGAAAAACAGATACGCAGTATTTT.

The chain recombines TRBV3-1 (or the pseudogene TRBV3-2) with TRBJ2-1, with D unclear. Between the trimmed V and J ends, which lost 2 bases and 1 base, there was a span of 9 bases. Germline assignment: CDR1 LGHDT and CDR2 YNNKEL (reference sequence). The CDR3 has 15 residues. The CDR3 DNA sequence: TGTGCCAGCAGCCAATTGGCTGGGTCCTACAATGAGCAGTTCTTC. Translated: CASSQLAGSYNEQFF.

This chain connects TRBV9 to TRBJ2-7, with D perhaps TRBD2 (6 bases). V was clipped by 0 bases and J by 3 bases, with 10 bases between them. This CDR3 has 14 amino acids. Looked up from germline, CDR1 is SGDLS and CDR2 is YYNGEE. As DNA, the CDR3 is TGTGCCAGCAGCGTAGGGCGGGGAGACTACGAGCAGTACTTC. Protein sequence: CASSVGRGDYEQYF.

This chain joins TRBV6-5 and TRBJ1-4, with D unresolved. The germline gives CDR1 MNHEY, CDR2 SVGAGI. This CDR3 has 14 amino acids. V gave up 2 bases and J gave up 7 bases, with 11 bases separating them. The CDR3 coding sequence is TGTGCCAGCAGTTACGGTAACACCCCTGAAAAACTGTTTTTT. This gives the protein CASSYGNTPEKLFF.

The sample holds one count of this clone. J is TRBJ2-7 and V is TRBV6-5, with D hard to call. V was trimmed by 5 bases and J by 1 base, leaving 9 bases between them. The CDR3 covers 13 residues. Looked up from germline, CDR1 is MNHEY and CDR2 is SVGAGI. The CDR3 DNA is TGTGCCAGCAGTCTGACCAGGTCCTACGAGCAGTACTTC. Amino acids: CASSLTRSYEQYF.